This T cell receptor (beta chain) originates from a study of vaccination and CD4 T cells after COVID-19. The overall study: The post-COVID sampling time was a median about 13 weeks after diagnosis, ranging from 35 to 161. Post-vaccine sampling followed dose two by a median approximately 74 days (range 14 to 241). Spike peptides, overlapping and drawn from SARS-CoV-2, HCoV-NL63, HCoV-OC43 and HCoV-229E, were used to stimulate cells.

This clonotype showed up just a few times. What it binds is unknown. Germline V gives CDR1 GTSNPN, CDR2 SVGIG (reference sequence). The junction had 3 bases not matched to a gene; V was cut back by 2 bases and J by 3 bases. The CDR3 has 15 amino acids. The treatment: approximately 11-day PBMC culture with coronavirus spike peptide pools or control peptides (ViraFEST assay). The Oncomine TCR Beta short-read assay sequenced DNA from cultured CD4+ T cells. In this case, cultured CD4+ T cells provided the extracted genomic DNA. TCRdb recomputed calls from the PCR reads with MiXCR, one row per CDR3 protein. This sample has some 15,000 distinct CDR3 sequences, with around 56% found just once.

This sequence was found in a human donor who had recovered from COVID-19. Sample: CD4+ T cells from blood, cultured in vitro. The gene calls are TRBV30 and TRBJ1-6; 8 bases match TRBD1. In DNA form, the CDR3 reads TGTGCCTGGAGTACCGGGACAGGCTATAATTCACCCCTCCACTTT. Its protein is CAWSTGTGYNSPLHF. Full variable domain (outside the CDR3, taken from reference TRBV30 and TRBJ1-6): SQTIHQWPATLVQPVGSPLSLECTVEGTSNPNLYWYRQAAGRGLQLLFYSVGIGQISSEVPQNLSASRPQDRQFILSSKKLLLSDSGFYLCAWSTGTGYNSPLHFGNGTRLTVT.